The clone carrying this T cell receptor beta chain turned up a few times. Its antigen is not known. Germline V gene sequence: CDR1 MNHNS, CDR2 SASEGT. The CDR3 length is 14 residues. With 1 base removed from V and 3 bases from J, the gap between germline ends came to 7 bases. Documented treatment: some 20 received Ad26.COV2.S at low or high dose, single or two shots; several received placebo; per-sample allocation not given. Sampling happened 63 days after the first vaccine or placebo injection. Wuhan-strain SARS-CoV-2 spike was expressed by the Ad26 vector that made up the vaccine. This sample is part of a study of Ad26.COV2.S vaccination and SARS-CoV-2 variants. The repertoire was sequenced with immunoSEQ multiplex PCR; TCRdb's copy has only in-frame clones and lacks some. The sample gives around 380,000 clones, about 85% of which show up once; 3.5% is in the top ten. Findings and limits, study-wide: After vaccination, substantial breadth of spike-specific CD8+ and CD4+ responses was reported.

The source is a person aged 18-65 years who received the Ad26.COV2.S COVID-19 vaccine or a placebo. The chain links TRBV6-1 to TRBJ2-1; D remains ambiguous. The source material was peripheral blood, sampled in a trial of Ad26.COV2.S vaccine versus placebo. CDR3 sequence: CASSEDHNYNEQFF. The CDR3 bases are TGTGCCAGCAGTGAAGATCACAACTACAATGAGCAGTTCTTC.